This TCR beta chain is from a study of T cell changes during pregnancy in multiple sclerosis. The CDR3 length is 15 residues. CDR1 and CDR2 from the germline V gene are LNHDA and SQIVND (reference sequence). Germline trimming cut 5 bases from V and 3 bases from J; bases unmatched to any gene: 6. Sequencing used immunoSEQ multiplex PCR; TCRdb keeps in-frame clones, though not all of them. The sample yields tens of thousands of clones, about 93% seen once. The sequence derives from a female donor with multiple sclerosis, enrolled in a pregnancy study. The J gene is TRBJ1-5, the V gene TRBV19; TRBD1 agrees at 8 bases. The source was CD4+ T cells from peripheral blood mononuclear cells, collected after pregnancy. CDR3 residues: CASSGMGQVNQPQHF. Written as DNA, the CDR3 is TGTGCCAGTAGTGGAATGGGACAGGTCAATCAGCCCCAGCATTTT.